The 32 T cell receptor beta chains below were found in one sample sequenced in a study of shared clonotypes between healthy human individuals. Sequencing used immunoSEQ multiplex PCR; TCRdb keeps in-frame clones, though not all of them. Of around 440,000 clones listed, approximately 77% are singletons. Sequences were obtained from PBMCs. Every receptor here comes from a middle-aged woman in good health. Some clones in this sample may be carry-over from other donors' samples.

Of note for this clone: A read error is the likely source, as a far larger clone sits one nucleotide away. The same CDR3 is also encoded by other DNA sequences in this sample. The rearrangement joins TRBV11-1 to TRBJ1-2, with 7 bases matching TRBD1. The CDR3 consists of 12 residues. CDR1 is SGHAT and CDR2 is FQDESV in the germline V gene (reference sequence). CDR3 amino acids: CASSQGGYGYTF. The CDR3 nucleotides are TGCGCCAGCAGCCAGGGGGGTTATGGCTACACCTTC.

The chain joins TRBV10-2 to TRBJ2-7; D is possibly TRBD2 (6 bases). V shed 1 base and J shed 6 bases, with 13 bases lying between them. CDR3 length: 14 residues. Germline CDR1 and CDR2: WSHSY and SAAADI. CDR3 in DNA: TGCGCCAGCAGTGAGTTGGAGGGAGTGTTCGAGCAGTACTTC. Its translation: CASSELEGVFEQYF.

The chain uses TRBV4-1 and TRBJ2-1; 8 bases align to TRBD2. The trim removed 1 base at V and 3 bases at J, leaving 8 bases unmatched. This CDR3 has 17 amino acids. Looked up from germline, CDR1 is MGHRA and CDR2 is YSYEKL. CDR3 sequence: CASSQAPGGSGYNEQFF. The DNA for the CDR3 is TGCGCCAGCAGCCAAGCACCGGGGGGGAGCGGCTACAATGAGCAGTTCTTC.

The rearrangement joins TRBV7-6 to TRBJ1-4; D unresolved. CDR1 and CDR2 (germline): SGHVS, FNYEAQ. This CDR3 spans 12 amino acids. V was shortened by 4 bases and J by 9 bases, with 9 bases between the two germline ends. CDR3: CASSSPSQKLFF. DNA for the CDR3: TGTGCCAGCAGCTCGCCCTCGCAAAAACTGTTTTTT.

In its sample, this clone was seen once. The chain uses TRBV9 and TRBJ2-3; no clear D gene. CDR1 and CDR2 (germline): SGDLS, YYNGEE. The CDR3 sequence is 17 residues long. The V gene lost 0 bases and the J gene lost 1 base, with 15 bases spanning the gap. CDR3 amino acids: CASSVEGGQVGTDTQYF. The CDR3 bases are TGTGCCAGCAGCGTAGAAGGTGGGCAGGTGGGCACAGATACGCAGTATTTT. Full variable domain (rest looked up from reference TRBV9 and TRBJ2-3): DSGVTQTPKHLITATGQRVTLRCSPRSGDLSVYWYQQSLDQGLQFLIQYYNGEERAKGNILERFSAQQFPDLHSELNLSSLELGDSALYFCASSVEGGQVGTDTQYFGPGTRLTVL.

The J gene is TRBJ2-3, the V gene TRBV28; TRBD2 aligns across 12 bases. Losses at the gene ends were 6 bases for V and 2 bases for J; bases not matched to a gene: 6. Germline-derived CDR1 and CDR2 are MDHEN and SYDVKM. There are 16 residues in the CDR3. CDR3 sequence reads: CASSRLAGVNTDTQYF. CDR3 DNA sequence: TGTGCCAGCAGCCGACTAGCGGGAGTAAACACAGATACGCAGTATTTT. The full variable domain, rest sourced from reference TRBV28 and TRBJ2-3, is DVKVTQSSRYLVKRTGEKVFLECVQDMDHENMFWYRQDPGLGLRLIYFSYDVKMKEKGDIPEGYSVSREKKERFSLILESASTNQTSMYLCASSRLAGVNTDTQYFGPGTRLTVL.

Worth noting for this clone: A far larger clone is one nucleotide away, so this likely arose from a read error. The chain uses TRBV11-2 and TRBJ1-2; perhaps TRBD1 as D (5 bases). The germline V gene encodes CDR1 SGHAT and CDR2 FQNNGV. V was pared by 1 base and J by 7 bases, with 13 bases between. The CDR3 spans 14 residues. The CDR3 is CASSLAGAQGGYTF. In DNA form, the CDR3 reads TGTGCCAGCAGCTTAGCCGGAGCCCAGGGTGGCTACACCTTC.

CDR3 sequence: CASSLAVGLAAQETQYF. In DNA, the CDR3 is TGCGCCAGCAGCTTGGCCGTTGGGCTAGCGGCACAAGAGACCCAGTACTTC. The chain uses TRBV5-1 and TRBJ2-5; TRBD2 matches at 7 bases. Per germline, CDR1 SGHRS and CDR2 YFSETQ. The CDR3 covers 17 residues. The junction had 10 bases not matched to a gene; V was cut back by 0 bases and J by 2 bases.

CDR3 sequence: CASKAGRTGKNTEAFF. CDR3 DNA sequence: TGTGCCAGTAAGGCAGGGAGGACGGGCAAGAACACTGAAGCTTTCTTT. The gene calls are TRBV19 and TRBJ1-1, with D possibly being TRBD1 (5 bases). The ends were cut back, 7 bases at V and 1 base at J, with 19 bases in the middle. The CDR3 has 16 residues. The germline gives CDR1 LNHDA, CDR2 SQIVND (reference sequence).

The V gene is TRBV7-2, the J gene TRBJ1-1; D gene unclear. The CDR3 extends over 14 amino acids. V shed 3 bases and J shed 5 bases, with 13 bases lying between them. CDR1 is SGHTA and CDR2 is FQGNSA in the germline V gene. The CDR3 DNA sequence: TGTGCCAGCAGCTTCTCTACGATTGGGACTGAAGCTTTCTTT. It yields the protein CASSFSTIGTEAFF.

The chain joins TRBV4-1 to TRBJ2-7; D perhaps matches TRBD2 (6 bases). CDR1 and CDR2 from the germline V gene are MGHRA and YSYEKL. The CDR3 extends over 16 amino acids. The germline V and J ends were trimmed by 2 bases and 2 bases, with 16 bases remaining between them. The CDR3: CASSQIPIAAAYEQYF. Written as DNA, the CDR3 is TGCGCCAGCAGCCAAATCCCCATAGCGGCGGCCTACGAGCAGTACTTC.

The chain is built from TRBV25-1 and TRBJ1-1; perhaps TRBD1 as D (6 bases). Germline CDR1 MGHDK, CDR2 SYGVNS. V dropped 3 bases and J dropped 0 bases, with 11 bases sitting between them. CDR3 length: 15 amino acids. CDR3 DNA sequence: TGTGCCAGCAGTGATGGGGGCGGAATGAACACTGAAGCTTTCTTT. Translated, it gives CASSDGGGMNTEAFF. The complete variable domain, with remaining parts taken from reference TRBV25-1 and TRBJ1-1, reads EADIYQTPRYLVIGTGKKITLECSQTMGHDKMYWYQQDPGMELHLIHYSYGVNSTEKGDLSSESTVSRIRTEHFPLTLESARPSHTSQYLCASSDGGGMNTEAFFGQGTRLTVV.

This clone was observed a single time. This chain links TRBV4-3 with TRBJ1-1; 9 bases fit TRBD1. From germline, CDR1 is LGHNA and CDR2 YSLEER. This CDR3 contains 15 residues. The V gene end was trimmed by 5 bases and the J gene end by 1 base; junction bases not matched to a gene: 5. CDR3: CASSMRTGANTEAFF. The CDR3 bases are TGCGCCAGCAGCATGAGGACAGGGGCGAACACTGAAGCTTTCTTT.

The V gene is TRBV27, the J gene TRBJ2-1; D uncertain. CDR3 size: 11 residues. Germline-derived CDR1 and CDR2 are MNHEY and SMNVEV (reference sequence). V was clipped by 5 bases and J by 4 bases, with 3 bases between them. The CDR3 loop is CASSQYNEQFF. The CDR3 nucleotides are TGTGCCAGCAGTCAATACAATGAGCAGTTCTTC.

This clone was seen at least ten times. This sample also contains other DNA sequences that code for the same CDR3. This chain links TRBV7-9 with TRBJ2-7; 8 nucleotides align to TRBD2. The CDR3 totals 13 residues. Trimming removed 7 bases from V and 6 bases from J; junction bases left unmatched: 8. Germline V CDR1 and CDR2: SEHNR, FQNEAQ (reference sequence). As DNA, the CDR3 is TGTGCCAGCAAAACAGCGGGAGTGGGCGAGCAGTACTTC. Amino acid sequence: CASKTAGVGEQYF.

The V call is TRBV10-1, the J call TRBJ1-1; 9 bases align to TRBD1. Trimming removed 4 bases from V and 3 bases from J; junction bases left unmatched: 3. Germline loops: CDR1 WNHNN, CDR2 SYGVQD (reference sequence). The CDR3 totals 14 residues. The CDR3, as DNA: TGCGCCAGCAGTGTGACAGGGGGGGACACTGAAGCTTTCTTT. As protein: CASSVTGGDTEAFF.

CDR3 coding DNA: TGTGCCAGCAGGGACTACAGGGGACTTAACTATGGCTACACCTTC. It yields the protein CASRDYRGLNYGYTF. The rearrangement links TRBV6-5 to TRBJ1-2, with 7 bases aligning to TRBD1. Germline trimming cut 6 bases from V and 1 base from J; bases unmatched to any gene: 8. CDR3 length: 15 residues. The V gene's germline CDR1 is MNHEY and CDR2 SVGAGI.

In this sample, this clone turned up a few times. In DNA, the CDR3 is TGTGCCAGCAGCGTAGTGTTAGTGGAGCGGGAGAACACCGGGGAGCTGTTTTTT. This codes for CASSVVLVERENTGELFF. V gene TRBV9 combines with J gene TRBJ2-2, with 7 bases identical to TRBD2. The V gene end was trimmed by 0 bases and the J gene end by 1 base; junction bases not matched to a gene: 9. The CDR3 consists of 18 residues. Germline values: CDR1 SGDLS, CDR2 YYNGEE.

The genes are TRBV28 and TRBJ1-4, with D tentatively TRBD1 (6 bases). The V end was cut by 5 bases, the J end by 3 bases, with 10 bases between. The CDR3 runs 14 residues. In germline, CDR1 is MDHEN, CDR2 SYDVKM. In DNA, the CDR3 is TGTGCCAGCAGTCCTCCAGGGGCTAATGAAAAACTGTTTTTT. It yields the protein CASSPPGANEKLFF.

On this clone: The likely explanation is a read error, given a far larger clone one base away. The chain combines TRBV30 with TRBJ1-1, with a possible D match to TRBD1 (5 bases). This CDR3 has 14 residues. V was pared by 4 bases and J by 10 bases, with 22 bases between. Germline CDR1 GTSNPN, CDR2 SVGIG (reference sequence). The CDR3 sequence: CAWTVTMGRLGAFF. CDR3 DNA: TGTGCCTGGACAGTCACAATGGGGCGGCTTGGAGCTTTCTTT.

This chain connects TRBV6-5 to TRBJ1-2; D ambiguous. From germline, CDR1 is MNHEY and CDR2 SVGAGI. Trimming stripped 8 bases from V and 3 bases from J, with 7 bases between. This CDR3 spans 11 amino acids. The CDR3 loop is CASRLDYGYTF. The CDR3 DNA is TGTGCCAGCCGCCTCGACTATGGCTACACCTTC.

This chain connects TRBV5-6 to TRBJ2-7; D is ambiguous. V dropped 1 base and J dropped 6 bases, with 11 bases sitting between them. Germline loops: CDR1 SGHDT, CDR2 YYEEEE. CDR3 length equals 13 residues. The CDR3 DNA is TGTGCCAGCAGCTTGTTATCGGGTCCCGAGCAGTACTTC. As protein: CASSLLSGPEQYF.

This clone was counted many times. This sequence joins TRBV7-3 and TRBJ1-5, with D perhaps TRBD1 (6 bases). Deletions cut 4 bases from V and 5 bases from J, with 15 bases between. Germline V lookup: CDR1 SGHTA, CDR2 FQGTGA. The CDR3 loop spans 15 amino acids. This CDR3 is CASSSNGGRDQPQHF. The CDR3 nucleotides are TGTGCCAGCAGCTCGAACGGGGGGCGCGATCAGCCCCAGCATTTT.

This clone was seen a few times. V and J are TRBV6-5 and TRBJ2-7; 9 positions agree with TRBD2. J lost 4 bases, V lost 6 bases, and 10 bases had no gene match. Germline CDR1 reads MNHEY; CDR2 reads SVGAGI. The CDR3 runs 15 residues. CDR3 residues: CASSPLAGRKYEQYF. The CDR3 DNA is TGTGCCAGCAGCCCACTAGCGGGTAGGAAGTACGAGCAGTACTTC.

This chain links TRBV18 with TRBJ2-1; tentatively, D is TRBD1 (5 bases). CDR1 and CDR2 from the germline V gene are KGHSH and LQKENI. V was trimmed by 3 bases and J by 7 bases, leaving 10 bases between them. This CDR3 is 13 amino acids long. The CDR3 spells CASSPSGRNEQFF. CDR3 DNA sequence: TGTGCCAGCTCACCGTCAGGGCGTAATGAGCAGTTCTTC.

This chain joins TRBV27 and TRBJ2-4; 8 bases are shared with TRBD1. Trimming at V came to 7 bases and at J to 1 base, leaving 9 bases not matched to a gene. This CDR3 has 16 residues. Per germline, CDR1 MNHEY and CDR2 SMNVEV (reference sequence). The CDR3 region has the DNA TGTGCCAGCATGTCCAGGGGGCTTTTGGCCAAAAACATTCAGTACTTC. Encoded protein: CASMSRGLLAKNIQYF.

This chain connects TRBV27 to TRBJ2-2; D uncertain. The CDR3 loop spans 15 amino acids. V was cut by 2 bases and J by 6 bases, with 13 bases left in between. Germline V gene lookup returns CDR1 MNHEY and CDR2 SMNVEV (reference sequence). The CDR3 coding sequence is TGTGCCAGCAGTTTAGTAGGATCTCGTTCCGGGGAGCTGTTTTTT. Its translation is CASSLVGSRSGELFF.

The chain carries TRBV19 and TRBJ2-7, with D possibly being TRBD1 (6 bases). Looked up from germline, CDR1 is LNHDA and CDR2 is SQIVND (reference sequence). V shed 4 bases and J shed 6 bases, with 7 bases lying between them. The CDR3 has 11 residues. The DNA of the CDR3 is TGTGCCAGTAGTACAGGGGCCGAGCAGTACTTC. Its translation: CASSTGAEQYF.

The CDR3 protein is CATRLQGLVGEKLFF. For the CDR3, the DNA is TGTGCCACCAGGCTACAGGGGCTAGTAGGAGAAAAACTGTTTTTT. The chain has TRBV15 and TRBJ1-4; 7 bases fit TRBD1. V lost 6 bases and J lost 8; bases outside the gene matches: 12. The length of the CDR3 is 15 residues. Germline V gene sequence: CDR1 LNHNV, CDR2 YYDKDF (reference sequence).

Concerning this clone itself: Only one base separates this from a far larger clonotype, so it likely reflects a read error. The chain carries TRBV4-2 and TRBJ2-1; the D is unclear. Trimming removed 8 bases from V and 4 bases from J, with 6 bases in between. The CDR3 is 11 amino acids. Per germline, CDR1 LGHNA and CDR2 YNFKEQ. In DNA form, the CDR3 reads TGTGCCAGCTCGGATTACAATGAGCAGTTCTTC. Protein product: CASSDYNEQFF.

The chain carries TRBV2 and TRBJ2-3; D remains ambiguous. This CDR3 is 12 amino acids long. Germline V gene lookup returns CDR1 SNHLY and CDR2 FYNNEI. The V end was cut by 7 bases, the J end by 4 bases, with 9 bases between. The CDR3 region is CASKPSADTQYF. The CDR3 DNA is TGTGCCAGCAAACCCAGTGCAGATACGCAGTATTTT.

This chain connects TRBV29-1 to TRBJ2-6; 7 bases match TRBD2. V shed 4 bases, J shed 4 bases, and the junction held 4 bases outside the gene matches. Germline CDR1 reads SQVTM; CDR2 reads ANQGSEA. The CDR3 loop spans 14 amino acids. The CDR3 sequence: CSVVLASGANVLTF. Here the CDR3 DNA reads TGCAGCGTTGTACTAGCGAGCGGGGCCAACGTCCTGACTTTC.